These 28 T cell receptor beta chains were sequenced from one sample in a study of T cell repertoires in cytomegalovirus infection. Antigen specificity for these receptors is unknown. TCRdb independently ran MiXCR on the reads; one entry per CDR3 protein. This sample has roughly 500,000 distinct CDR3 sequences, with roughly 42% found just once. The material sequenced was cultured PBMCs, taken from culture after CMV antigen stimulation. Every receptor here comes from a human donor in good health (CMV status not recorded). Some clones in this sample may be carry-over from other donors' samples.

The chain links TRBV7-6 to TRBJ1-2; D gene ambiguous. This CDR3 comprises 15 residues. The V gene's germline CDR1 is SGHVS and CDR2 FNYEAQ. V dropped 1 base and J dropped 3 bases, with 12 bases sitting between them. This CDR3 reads CASSLVMERDYGYTF. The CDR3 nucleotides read TGTGCCAGCAGCTTAGTGATGGAGCGGGACTATGGCTACACCTTC.

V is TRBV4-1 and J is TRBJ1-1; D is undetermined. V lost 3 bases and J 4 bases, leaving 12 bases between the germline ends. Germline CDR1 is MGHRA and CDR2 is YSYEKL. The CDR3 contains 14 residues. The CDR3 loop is CASSQSRGGTEAFF. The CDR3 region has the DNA TGCGCCAGCAGCCAGTCCCGAGGCGGCACTGAAGCTTTCTTT.

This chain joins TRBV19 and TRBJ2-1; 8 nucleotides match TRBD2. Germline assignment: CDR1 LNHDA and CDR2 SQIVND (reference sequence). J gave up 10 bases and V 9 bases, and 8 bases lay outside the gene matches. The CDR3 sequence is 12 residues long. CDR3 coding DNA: TGTGCCAGCGGGACTAGATTTGGCGAGCAGTTCTTC. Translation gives CASGTRFGEQFF.

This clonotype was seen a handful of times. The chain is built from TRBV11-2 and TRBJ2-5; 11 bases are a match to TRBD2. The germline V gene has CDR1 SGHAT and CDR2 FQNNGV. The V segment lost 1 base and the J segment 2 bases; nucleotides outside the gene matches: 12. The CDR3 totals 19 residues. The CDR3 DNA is TGTGCCAGCAGCTTAGGCGTTATTCTAGCGGGAGGAGGACAAGAGACCCAGTACTTC. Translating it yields CASSLGVILAGGGQETQYF.

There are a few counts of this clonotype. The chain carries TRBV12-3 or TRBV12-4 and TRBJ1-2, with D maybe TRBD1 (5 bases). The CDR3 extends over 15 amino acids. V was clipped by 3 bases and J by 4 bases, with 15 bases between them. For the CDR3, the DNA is TGTGCCAGCAGTTTCTCATCGGGGCCGTTCTATGGCTACACCTTC. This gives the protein CASSFSSGPFYGYTF.

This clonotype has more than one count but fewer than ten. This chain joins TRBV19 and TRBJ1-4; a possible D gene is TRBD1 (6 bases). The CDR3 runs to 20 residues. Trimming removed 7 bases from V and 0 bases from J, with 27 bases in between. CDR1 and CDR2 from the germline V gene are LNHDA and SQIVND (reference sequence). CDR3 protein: CASMRNRVWLRWATNEKLFF. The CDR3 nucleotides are TGTGCCAGTATGAGAAACAGGGTCTGGTTACGTTGGGCAACTAATGAAAAACTGTTTTTT.

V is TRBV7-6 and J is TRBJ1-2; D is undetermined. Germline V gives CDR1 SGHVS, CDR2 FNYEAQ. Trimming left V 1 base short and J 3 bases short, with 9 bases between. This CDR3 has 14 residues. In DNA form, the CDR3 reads TGTGCCAGCAGCTTAGGACCGGAATACTATGGCTACACCTTC. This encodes CASSLGPEYYGYTF.

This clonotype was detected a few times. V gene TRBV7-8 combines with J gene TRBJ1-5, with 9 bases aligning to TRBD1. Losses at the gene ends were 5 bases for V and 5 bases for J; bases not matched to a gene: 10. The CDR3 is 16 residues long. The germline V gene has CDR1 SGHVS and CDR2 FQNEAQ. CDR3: CASSRERGTGHQPQHF. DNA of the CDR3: TGTGCCAGCAGCCGGGAGAGGGGGACAGGGCATCAGCCCCAGCATTTT.

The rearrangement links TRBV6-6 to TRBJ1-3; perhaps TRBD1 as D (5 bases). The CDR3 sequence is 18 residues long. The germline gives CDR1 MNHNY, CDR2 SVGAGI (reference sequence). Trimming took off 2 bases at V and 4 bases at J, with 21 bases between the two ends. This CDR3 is CASSYKAGTAETGNTIYF. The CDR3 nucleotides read TGTGCCAGCAGTTACAAGGCCGGGACGGCCGAAACAGGAAACACCATATATTTT.

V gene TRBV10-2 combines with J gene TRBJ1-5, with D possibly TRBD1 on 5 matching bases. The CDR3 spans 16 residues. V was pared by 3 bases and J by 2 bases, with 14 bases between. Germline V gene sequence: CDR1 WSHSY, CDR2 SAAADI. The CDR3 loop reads CASSDGTPGGNQPQHF. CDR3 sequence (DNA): TGCGCCAGCAGTGACGGGACCCCGGGAGGCAATCAGCCCCAGCATTTT.

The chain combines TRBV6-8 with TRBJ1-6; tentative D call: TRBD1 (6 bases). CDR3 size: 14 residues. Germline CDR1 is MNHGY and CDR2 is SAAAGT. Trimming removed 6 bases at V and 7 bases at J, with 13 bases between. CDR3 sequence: CASRRDRTNSPLHF. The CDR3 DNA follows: TGTGCCAGCAGACGCGACAGGACCAATTCACCCCTCCACTTT.

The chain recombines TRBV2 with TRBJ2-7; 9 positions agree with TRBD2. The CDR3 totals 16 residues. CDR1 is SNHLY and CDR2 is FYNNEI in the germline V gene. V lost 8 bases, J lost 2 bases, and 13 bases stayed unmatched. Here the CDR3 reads CASLRFGLALTYEQYF. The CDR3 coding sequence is TGTGCCAGCTTGCGATTCGGACTAGCGCTAACCTACGAGCAGTACTTC.

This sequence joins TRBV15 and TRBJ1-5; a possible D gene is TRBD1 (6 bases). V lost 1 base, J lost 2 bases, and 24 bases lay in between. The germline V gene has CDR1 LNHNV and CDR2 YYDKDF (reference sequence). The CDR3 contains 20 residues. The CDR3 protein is CATSRGAQGLLAFGNQPQHF. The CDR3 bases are TGTGCCACCAGCAGAGGGGCTCAGGGGCTCCTTGCCTTTGGCAATCAGCCCCAGCATTTT.

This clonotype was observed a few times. CDR3 DNA sequence: TGTGCCAGCAGCCCGGTAGCGGGGGCCACCCGGCGGCTCTACGAGCAGTACTTC. Translated, it gives CASSPVAGATRRLYEQYF. The rearrangement joins TRBV7-9 to TRBJ2-7, with 9 bases that match TRBD2. CDR3 length: 18 amino acids. The germline gives CDR1 SEHNR, CDR2 FQNEAQ (reference sequence). Trimming removed 5 bases from V and 3 bases from J; junction bases left unmatched: 17. The complete variable domain, with remaining parts taken from reference TRBV7-9 and TRBJ2-7, reads DTGVSQNPRHKITKRGQNVTFRCDPISEHNRLYWYRQTLGQGPEFLTYFQNEAQLEKSRLLSDRFSAERPKGSFSTLEIQRTEQGDSAMYLCASSPVAGATRRLYEQYFGPGTRLTVT.

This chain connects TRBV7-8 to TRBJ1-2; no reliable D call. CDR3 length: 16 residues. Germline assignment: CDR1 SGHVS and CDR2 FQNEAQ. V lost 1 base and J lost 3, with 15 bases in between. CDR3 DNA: TGTGCCAGCAGCTTAGGCGGCAGGACCACTTACTATGGCTACACCTTC. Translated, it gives CASSLGGRTTYYGYTF.

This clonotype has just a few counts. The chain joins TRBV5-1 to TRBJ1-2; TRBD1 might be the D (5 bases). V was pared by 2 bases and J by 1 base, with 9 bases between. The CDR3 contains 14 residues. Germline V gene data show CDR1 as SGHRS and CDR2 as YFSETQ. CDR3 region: CASSFGGGNYGYTF. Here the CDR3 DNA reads TGCGCCAGCAGCTTCGGCGGGGGTAACTATGGCTACACCTTC.

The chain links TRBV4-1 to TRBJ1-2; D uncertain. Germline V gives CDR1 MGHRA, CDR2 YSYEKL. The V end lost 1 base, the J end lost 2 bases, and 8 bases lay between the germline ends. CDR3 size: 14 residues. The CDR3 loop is CASSQGWQNYGYTF. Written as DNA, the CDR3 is TGCGCCAGCAGCCAAGGGTGGCAGAACTATGGCTACACCTTC.

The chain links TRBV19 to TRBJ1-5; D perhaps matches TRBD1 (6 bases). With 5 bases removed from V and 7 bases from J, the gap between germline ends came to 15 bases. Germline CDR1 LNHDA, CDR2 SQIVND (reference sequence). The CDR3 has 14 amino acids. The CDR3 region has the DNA TGTGCCAGTAGTGATTGGGGGGCAGGGCAGCCCCAGCATTTT. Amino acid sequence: CASSDWGAGQPQHF.

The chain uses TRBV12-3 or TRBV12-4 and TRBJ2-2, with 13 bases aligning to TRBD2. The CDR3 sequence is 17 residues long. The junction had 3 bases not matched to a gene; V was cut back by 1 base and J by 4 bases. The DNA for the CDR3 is TGTGCCAGCAGTTTAGTACTAGCGGGAGGGAGCACCGGGGAGCTGTTTTTT. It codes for CASSLVLAGGSTGELFF.

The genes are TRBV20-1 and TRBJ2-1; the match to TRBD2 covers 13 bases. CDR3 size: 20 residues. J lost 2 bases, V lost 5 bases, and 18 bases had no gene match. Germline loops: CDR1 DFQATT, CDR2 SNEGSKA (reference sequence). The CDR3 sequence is CSAEGFRTSGSMDPYNEQFF. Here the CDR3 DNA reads TGCAGTGCTGAAGGGTTCCGGACTAGCGGGAGTATGGATCCCTACAATGAGCAGTTCTTC.

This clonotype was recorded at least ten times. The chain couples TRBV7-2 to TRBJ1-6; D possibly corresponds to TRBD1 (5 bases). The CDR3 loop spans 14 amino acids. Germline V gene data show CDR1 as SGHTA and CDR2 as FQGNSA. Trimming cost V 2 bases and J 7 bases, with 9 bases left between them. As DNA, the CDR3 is TGTGCCAGCAGCTTATTGGCAGGGAATTCACCCCTCCACTTT. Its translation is CASSLLAGNSPLHF. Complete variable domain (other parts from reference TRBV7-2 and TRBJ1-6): GAGVSQSPSNKVTEKGKDVELRCDPISGHTALYWYRQSLGQGLEFLIYFQGNSAPDKSGLPSDRFSAERTGGSVSTLTIQRTQQEDSAVYLCASSLLAGNSPLHFGNGTRLTVT.

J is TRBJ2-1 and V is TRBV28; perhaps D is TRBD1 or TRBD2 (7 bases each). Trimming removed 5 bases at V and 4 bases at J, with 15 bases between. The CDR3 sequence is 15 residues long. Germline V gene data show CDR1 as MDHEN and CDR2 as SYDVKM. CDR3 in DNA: TGTGCCAGCAGTGTAGGGGGGGGACAGTACAATGAGCAGTTCTTC. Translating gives CASSVGGGQYNEQFF. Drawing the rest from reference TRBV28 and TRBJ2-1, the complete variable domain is DVKVTQSSRYLVKRTGEKVFLECVQDMDHENMFWYRQDPGLGLRLIYFSYDVKMKEKGDIPEGYSVSREKKERFSLILESASTNQTSMYLCASSVGGGQYNEQFFGPGTRLTVL.

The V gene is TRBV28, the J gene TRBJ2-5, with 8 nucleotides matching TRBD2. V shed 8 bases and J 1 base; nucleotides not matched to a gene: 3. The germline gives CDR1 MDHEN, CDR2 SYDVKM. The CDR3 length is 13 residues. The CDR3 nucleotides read TGTGCCAGCCGTCGGGAGGGCCAAGAGACCCAGTACTTC. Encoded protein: CASRREGQETQYF. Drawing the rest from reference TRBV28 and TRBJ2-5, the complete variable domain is DVKVTQSSRYLVKRTGEKVFLECVQDMDHENMFWYRQDPGLGLRLIYFSYDVKMKEKGDIPEGYSVSREKKERFSLILESASTNQTSMYLCASRREGQETQYFGPGTRLLVL.

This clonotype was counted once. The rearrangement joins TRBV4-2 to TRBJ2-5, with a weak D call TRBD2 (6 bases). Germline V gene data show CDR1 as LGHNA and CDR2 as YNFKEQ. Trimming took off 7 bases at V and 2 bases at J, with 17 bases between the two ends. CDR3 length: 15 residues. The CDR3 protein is CASTPGERPQETQYF. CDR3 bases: TGTGCCAGCACTCCGGGGGAGCGGCCGCAAGAGACCCAGTACTTC.

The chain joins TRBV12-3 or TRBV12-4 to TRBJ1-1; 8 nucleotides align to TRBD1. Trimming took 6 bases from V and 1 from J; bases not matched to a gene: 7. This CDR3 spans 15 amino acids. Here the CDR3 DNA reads TGTGCCAGCAGCCCGGACAGGGCGGGGAACACTGAAGCTTTCTTT. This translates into CASSPDRAGNTEAFF.

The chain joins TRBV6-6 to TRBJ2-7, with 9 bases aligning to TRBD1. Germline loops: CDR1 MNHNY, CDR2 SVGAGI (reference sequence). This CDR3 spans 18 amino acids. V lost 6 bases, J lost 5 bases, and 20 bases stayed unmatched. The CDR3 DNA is TGTGCCAGCAGCCCAAACCGGAGAGGGACAGGGTTGTTCAACGAGCAGTACTTC. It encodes CASSPNRRGTGLFNEQYF.

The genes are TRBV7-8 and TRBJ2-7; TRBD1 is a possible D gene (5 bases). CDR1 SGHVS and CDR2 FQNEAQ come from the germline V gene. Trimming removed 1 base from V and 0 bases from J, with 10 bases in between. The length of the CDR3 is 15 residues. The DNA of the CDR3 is TGTGCCAGCAGCTTAGGTCAGGGTACCTCCTACGAGCAGTACTTC. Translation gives CASSLGQGTSYEQYF.

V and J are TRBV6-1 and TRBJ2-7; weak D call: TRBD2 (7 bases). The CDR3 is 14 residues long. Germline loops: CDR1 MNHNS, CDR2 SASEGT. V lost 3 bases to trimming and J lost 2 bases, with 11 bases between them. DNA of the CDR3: TGTGCCAGCAGTGAGGGGGGGCGCGCCTACGAGCAGTACTTC. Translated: CASSEGGRAYEQYF.